Described below is a single T cell receptor beta chain sequence and its context. The data stem from a study of blood T cell repertoires in COVID-19. Overall study: Both acute and convalescent COVID-19 samples were obtained from the United States, Italy and Spain. Sources were T cells, B-cell-depleted T cells, or PBMCs; the material itself was cDNA or gDNA.

The CDR3 contains 13 residues. Germline-derived CDR1 and CDR2 are MNHEY and SVGEGT. V was pared by 6 bases and J by 4 bases, with 12 bases between. As processed by the authors: Amplification of reference gene primers was used by the study to estimate nucleated cell counts. The repertoire was sequenced with immunoSEQ multiplex PCR; TCRdb's copy has only in-frame clones and lacks some. V, J and clone size are taken as reported in that table, and D and trimming were inferred from the DNA itself. The sample consists of fewer than 150,000 clones, around 78% of them appearing once. The clonotype was recovered from a man in his 70s with acute or convalescent COVID-19. The sample taken for sequencing was peripheral blood. This chain connects TRBV6-2 or TRBV6-3 to TRBJ1-2; weak D call: TRBD1 (5 bases). The CDR3 protein is CASSGNQGYGYTF. The CDR3 region has the DNA TGTGCCAGCAGCGGTAACCAGGGCTATGGCTACACCTTC.